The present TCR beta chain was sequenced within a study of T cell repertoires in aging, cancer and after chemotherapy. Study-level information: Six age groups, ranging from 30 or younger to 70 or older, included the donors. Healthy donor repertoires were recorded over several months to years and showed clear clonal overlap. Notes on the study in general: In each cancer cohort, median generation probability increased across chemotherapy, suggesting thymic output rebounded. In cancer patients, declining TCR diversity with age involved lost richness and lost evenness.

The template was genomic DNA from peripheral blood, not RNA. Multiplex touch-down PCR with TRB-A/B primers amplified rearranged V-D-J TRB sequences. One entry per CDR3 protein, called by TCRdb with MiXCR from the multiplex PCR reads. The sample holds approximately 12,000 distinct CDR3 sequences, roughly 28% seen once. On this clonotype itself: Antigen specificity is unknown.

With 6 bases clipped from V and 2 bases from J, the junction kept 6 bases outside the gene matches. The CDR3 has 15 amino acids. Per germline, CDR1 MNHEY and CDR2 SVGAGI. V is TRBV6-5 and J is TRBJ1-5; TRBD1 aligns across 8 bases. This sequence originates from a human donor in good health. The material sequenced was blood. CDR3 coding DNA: TGTGCCAGCAGCAAAAAGACAGGGGGCAATCAGCCCCAGCATTTT. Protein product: CASSKKTGGNQPQHF.